This TCR gamma chain appears in the sequencing data of a study of Vδ1+ human thymocytes. Study conclusions and caveats: Thymic TRG and TRD repertoires appeared highly polyclonal, with Gaussian CDR3 length distributions. Bulk repertoire data may be misinterpreted because of unexpected Vdelta2 sequences.

Only a few counts were recorded for this clone. Its antigen is unknown. V lost 4 bases to trimming and J lost 7 bases; unmatched junction nucleotides: 7. Germline CDR1 reads VENAVY; CDR2 reads YDSYNSRV. The CDR3 is 16 residues long. Sequences come from RNA converted to cDNA by reverse transcription. Pooled V-gene forward primers with one constant-region reverse primer generated the CDR3 amplicons by multiplex PCR. TCRdb reanalyzed the multiplex PCR reads using CATT. This table holds over 25,000 gamma-chain clones, 15% to 25% found once. The V call is TRGV8, the J call TRGJP. This clonotype was sampled from a boy under two years old who had congenital heart surgery. Sequencing used Vdelta1+ gamma-delta thymocytes from the thymus. Subset meaning: FACS-sorted CD3+ TCRalphabeta- TCRVdelta1+ TCRVdelta2- thymocytes. CDR3 bases: TGTGCCACCTGGGAGTCGGGGGAGTTGGGCAAAAAAATCAAGGTATTT. This encodes CATWESGELGKKIKVF.